In its sample, the clone carrying this TCR beta chain was seen once. Per germline, CDR1 ENHRY and CDR2 SYGVKD. V shed 6 bases and J 4 bases; nucleotides not matched to a gene: 8. CDR3 size: 15 residues. This specimen belongs to a study of blood T cell repertoires in COVID-19. Some clones are missing from TCRdb's copy, which holds only in-frame ones; the method was immunoSEQ multiplex PCR. The sample yields approximately 360,000 clones, almost 90% seen once. The specimen sequenced was peripheral blood. The clonotype was recovered from a man between 18 and 35 years old with active or convalescent COVID-19. The chain has TRBV10-3 and TRBJ2-3; 9 positions match TRBD1. Here the CDR3 DNA reads TGTGCCATCAGCGTCGGACAGGGGTCCGCAGATACGCAGTATTTT. The encoded protein is CAISVGQGSADTQYF.